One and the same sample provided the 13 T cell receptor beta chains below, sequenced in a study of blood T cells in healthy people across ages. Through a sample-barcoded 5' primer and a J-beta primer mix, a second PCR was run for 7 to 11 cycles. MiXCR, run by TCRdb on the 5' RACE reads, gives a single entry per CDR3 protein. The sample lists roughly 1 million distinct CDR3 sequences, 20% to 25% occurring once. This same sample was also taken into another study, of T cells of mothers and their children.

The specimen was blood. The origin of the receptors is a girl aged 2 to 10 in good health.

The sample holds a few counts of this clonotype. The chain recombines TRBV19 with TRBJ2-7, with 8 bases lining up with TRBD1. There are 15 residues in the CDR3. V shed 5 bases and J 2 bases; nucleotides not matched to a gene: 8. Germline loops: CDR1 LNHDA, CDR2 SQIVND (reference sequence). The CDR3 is CASSPRTGNTYEQYF. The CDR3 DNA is TGTGCCAGTAGTCCACGGACAGGGAATACCTACGAGCAGTACTTC.

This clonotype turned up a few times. Written as DNA, the CDR3 is TGTGCCAGTAGTATCTCGGATCAGCCCCAGCATTTT. Translation: CASSISDQPQHF. The chain uses TRBV19 and TRBJ1-5; no clear D. Germline CDR1 LNHDA, CDR2 SQIVND (reference sequence). Trimming removed 3 bases at V and 5 bases at J, with 5 bases between. The CDR3 runs to 12 residues.

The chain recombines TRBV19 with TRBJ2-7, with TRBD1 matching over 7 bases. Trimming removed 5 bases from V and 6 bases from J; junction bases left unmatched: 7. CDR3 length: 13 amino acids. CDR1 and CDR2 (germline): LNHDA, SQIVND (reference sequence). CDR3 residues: CASSPGNRGEQYF. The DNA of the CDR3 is TGTGCCAGTAGTCCTGGCAACAGGGGCGAGCAGTACTTC. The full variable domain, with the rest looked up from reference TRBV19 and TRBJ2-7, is DGGITQSPKYLFRKEGQNVTLSCEQNLNHDAMYWYRQDPGQGLRLIYYSQIVNDFQKGDIAEGYSVSREKKESFPLTVTSAQKNPTAFYLCASSPGNRGEQYFGPGTRLTVT.

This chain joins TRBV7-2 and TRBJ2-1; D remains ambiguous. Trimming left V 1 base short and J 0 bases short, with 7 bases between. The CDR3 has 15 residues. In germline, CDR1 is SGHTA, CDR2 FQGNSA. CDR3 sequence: CASSLVGASYNEQFF. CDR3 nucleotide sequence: TGTGCCAGCAGCTTAGTCGGAGCCTCCTACAATGAGCAGTTCTTC.

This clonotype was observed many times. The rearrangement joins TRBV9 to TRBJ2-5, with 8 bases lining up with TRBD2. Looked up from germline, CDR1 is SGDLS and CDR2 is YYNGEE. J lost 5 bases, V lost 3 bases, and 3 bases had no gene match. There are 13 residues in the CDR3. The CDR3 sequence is CASSATSGETQYF. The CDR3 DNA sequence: TGTGCCAGCAGCGCAACTAGCGGTGAGACCCAGTACTTC.

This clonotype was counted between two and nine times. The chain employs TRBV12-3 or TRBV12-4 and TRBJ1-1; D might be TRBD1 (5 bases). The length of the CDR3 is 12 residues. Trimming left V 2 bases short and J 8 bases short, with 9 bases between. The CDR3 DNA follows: TGTGCCAGCAGTTTACCCCGACAGGAAGCTTTCTTT. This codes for CASSLPRQEAFF.

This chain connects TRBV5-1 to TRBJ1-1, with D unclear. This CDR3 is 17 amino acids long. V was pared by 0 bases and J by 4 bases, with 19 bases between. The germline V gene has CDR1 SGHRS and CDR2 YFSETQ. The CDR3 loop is CASSLVDGSPGSTEAFF. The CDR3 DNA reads TGCGCCAGCAGCTTGGTGGACGGAAGCCCCGGGAGCACTGAAGCTTTCTTT.

CDR3 nucleotides: TGTGCCAGCAGCGTTACTAGCGGGAGCCCTGGGGCCAACGTCCTGACTTTC. Protein: CASSVTSGSPGANVLTF. The chain joins TRBV9 to TRBJ2-6, with 11 bases aligning to TRBD2. The CDR3 extends over 17 amino acids. The germline V gene encodes CDR1 SGDLS and CDR2 YYNGEE. Trimming cost V 2 bases and J 2 bases; bases outside gene matches: 3. Full variable domain (rest looked up from reference TRBV9 and TRBJ2-6): DSGVTQTPKHLITATGQRVTLRCSPRSGDLSVYWYQQSLDQGLQFLIQYYNGEERAKGNILERFSAQQFPDLHSELNLSSLELGDSALYFCASSVTSGSPGANVLTFGAGSRLTVL.

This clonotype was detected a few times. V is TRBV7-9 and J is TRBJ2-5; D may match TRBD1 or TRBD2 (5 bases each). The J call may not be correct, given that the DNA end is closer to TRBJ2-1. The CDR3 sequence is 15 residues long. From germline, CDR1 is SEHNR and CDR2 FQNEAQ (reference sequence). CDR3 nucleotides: TGTGCCAGCAGGCCGAGGGATCAGGGCGCCAATGAGCAGTTCTTC. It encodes CASRPRDQGANEQFF.

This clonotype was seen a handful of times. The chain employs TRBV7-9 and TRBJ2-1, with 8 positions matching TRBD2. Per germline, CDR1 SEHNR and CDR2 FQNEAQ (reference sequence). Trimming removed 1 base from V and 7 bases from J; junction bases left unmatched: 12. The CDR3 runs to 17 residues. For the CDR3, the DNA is TGTGCCAGCAGCTTAGGGGTGGGCAGCGGGAGAGCAAATGAGCAGTTCTTC. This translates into CASSLGVGSGRANEQFF.

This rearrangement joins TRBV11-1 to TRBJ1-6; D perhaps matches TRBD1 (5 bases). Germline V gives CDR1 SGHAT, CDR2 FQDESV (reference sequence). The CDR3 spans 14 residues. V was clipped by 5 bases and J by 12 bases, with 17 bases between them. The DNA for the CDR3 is TGTGCCAGCAGCCTATATCGGGGGACGGGACCCCTCCACTTT. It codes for CASSLYRGTGPLHF.

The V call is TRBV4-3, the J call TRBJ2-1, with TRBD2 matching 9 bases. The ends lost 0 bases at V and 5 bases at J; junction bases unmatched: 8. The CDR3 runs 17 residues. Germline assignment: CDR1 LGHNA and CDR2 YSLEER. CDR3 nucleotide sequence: TGCGCCAGCAGCCAAGATCGTAGCGGGGGACCCCACAATGAGCAGTTCTTC. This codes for CASSQDRSGGPHNEQFF.

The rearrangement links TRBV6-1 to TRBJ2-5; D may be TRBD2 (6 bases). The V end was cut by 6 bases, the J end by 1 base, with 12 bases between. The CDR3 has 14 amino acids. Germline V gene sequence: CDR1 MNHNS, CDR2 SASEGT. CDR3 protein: CASRTGTPQETQYF. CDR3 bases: TGTGCCAGCAGAACCGGGACTCCCCAAGAGACCCAGTACTTC.